This record looks at one TCR beta chain sequence and its context. As yet, its antigen is unknown. The method was immunoSEQ multiplex PCR; TCRdb's version includes in-frame clones alone and lacks a portion of them. The sample carries 75,000 to 100,000 clones, around nine tenths recorded once. The CDR3 runs to 15 residues. V lost 7 bases to trimming and J lost 2 bases, with 15 bases between them. The germline CDR1 and CDR2 sequences are SNHLY and FYNNEI. The record originates from a study of T cell responses to AZD1222 COVID-19 vaccine. Study at large: Second-dose recipients at about 4 or about 12 weeks were treated as one pooled group. Findings of the study overall: Increased Spike-specific TCR breadth and depth were observed after two AZD1222 doses. Regions 160-218 and 743-854 held dominance among vaccine-associated CD4 TCRs, which spanned spike. Unmutated variant regions reportedly attract nearly half of all spike-specific TCRs.

This TCR was sampled from an adult in good health. Sequenced material: peripheral blood, taken on day 0 of AZD1222 vaccination. The V call is TRBV2, the J call TRBJ1-5; tentatively, D is TRBD1 (5 bases). CDR3 DNA: TGTGCCAGCATGGTCGGGGGGATGGGCAATCAGCCCCAGCATTTT. It is translated as CASMVGGMGNQPQHF.